This TCR beta chain came from a study of blood T cells in healthy people across ages (dated by TCRdb to 2013 to 2016). Study-level background: In model experiments, roughly one uniquely barcoded TCR beta cDNA molecule per two T cells was captured by template switching. The study analyzed two additional independent replicas of 1 million unique cDNA reads from the same blood draw for two donors, one aged 18 to 29 and one aged 80 or older. The study measured age-related changes in TCR beta repertoire diversity using deep sequencing normalized with unique cDNA molecular identifiers. Donors were grouped into four age groups: young (average approximately 15 years), middle-aged (roughly 37), aged (around 66) and long-lived (just over 80). Donors of different ages were randomly distributed across sequencing lanes to avoid experimental bias.

With regard to this clonotype: Its antigen is unknown. No much larger clone is present one base from it, and per-base qualities are unavailable.

Systemically healthy Caucasian individuals from Russia, 39 in total and aged roughly 6 to 100 years, were included as donors. Each donor gave approximately 9.3 milliliters of peripheral blood, collected into EDTA-treated Vacutainer tubes. Ficoll-Paque density-gradient centrifugation was used to isolate PBMCs, with at least 6.5 million per sample. Total RNA, at least 6 micrograms per sample, was extracted from PBMCs with Trizol reagent. For every donor, an aliquot of PBMCs went through flow cytometry to measure the percentages of naive CD45RAhigh/CD27high T cells. The research as a whole found: As age increased, observed TCR beta diversity per million T cells dropped in a roughly linear way, and a significant reduction was already evident by age approximately 40. Donor CMV infection status was unknown, potentially confounding age-related changes in expanded clonotypes. Bulk unsorted PBMC profiling prevented conclusive comparison of naive and antigen-experienced compartments. Compared with the aged group, the long-lived group had more naive CD4+ T cells, fewer expanded clones and increased TCR diversity, suggesting age selection. Estimates of total diversity based on one million sequenced T cells were considered lower bounds and underestimates. A strong correlation was found between observed TCR beta diversity and the percentage of naive T cells measured by flow cytometry.

Based on the germline V gene, the CDR1 and CDR2 sequences are SGHRS and YFSETQ. Trimming accounts for 4 bases at V and 1 base at J, while the number of junction bases matched to no gene is 6. The CDR3 goes from the cysteine to the phenylalanine over 17 residues. The sequence is cut down to CDR3 DNA, 51 bases in frame from base 1. The method behind the library was 5' RACE. The instrument given in TCRdb is Illumina HiSeq 2500. A second PCR of roughly 6 to 12 cycles was performed with a sample-barcoded 5' primer and a J-beta primer mix. Each TCR beta cDNA molecule received a unique molecular identifier from a template-switch 5' adaptor carrying 12 random nucleotides. At least 3 million CDR3-containing paired-end reads were obtained from each sample. First-strand cDNA was synthesized from all RNA with the Mint cDNA synthesis kit, primed by a TRBC-specific oligonucleotide. All cDNA was treated with uracil-DNA glycosylase and then went through a first 18-cycle PCR with the universal primers M1SS and BC2_uni_R. Turning to the authors' computational methods: Each sample was normalized by randomly selecting 1 million high-quality reads, each carrying a distinct molecular identifier. Instead of being binned into consensus sequences, reads with shared molecular identifiers were discarded. CDR3 identification, clonotype clustering and error correction used MiTCR with a Q25 quality threshold and the strictest error-elimination algorithm. A nonparametric unseen species model with Euler transformation was used to estimate a lower bound on total TCR beta diversity. TCRdb reprocessing: public reads trimmed at Q25 with fastp, clones called with MiXCR, in-frame beta chains kept. Each entry merges the rows of one CDR3 protein and shows their most common DNA and genes. TCRdb's processing, not the authors' own work, is the source of the V and J calls. The sample table shows approximately 800,000 distinct CDR3 sequences, and roughly 60% are seen once. The ten largest account for roughly 20% of the sample.

The source is a young man in good health. The material sequenced was blood. The sequence links TRBV5-1 to TRBJ2-5; 14 junctional bases match TRBD2. CDR3 region: CASSPLTSGGAQETQYF. In nucleotides, the sequence is TGCGCCAGCAGCCCTCTGACTAGCGGGGGGGCCCAAGAGACCCAGTACTTC.